The rows below give T cell receptor beta chains drawn from one sample of a study of PD-1 blockade in classical Hodgkin lymphoma. Sequencing was performed with immunoSEQ multiplex PCR; in TCRdb, only in-frame clones are kept and a portion is missing. The sample includes under 35,000 clones, around 74% of them seen just once. This specimen was peripheral blood mononuclear cells (PBMCs), taken before the fourth cycle of nivolumab. The receptors come from a human donor with classical Hodgkin lymphoma. The CDR3 runs from the conserved cysteine through the conserved F or W. D genes are given only for firm matches. Some rows have no size entry. The others give once, few or many, or a class for an expanded clone.

>NA|TRBV28|NA|17|TRBJ2-6
CASSSFDGGAGWDVLTF
TGTGCCAGCAGCTCTTTCGATGGGGGCGCAGGGTGGGACGTCCTGACTTTC
>TRBD2|TRBV5-6|NA|18|TRBJ2-5
CASSLSPGLAGGQETQYF
TGTGCCAGCAGCTTATCCCCGGGACTAGCGGGGGGGCAAGAGACCCAGTACTTC
>NA|TRBV7-9|NA|15|TRBJ1-2
CASSSNRADVYGYTF
TGTGCCAGCAGCTCCAACAGGGCGGACGTCTATGGCTACACCTTC
>NA|TRBV10-3|NA|13|TRBJ1-1
CAISDRGFTEAFF
TGTGCCATCAGTGATAGAGGGTTCACTGAAGCTTTCTTT
>NA|TRBV7-8|NA|16|TRBJ1-2
CASSPTGLNGNYGYTF
TGTGCCAGCAGCCCGACAGGTCTAAACGGGAACTATGGCTACACCTTC
>NA|TRBV7-6|NA|18|TRBJ2-2
CASSQRERGQVFTGELFF
TGTGCCAGCAGCCAACGAGAGCGGGGACAGGTGTTTACCGGGGAGCTGTTTTTT
>TRBD1|TRBV7-2|few|15|TRBJ1-1
CASSSFRDRDTEAFF
TGTGCCAGCAGCTCCTTCCGGGACAGGGACACTGAAGCTTTCTTT
>NA|TRBV18|once|15|TRBJ2-7
CASSPYNSENYEQYF
TGTGCCAGCTCGCCTTACAATAGCGAGAACTACGAGCAGTACTTC
>NA|TRBV5-8|NA|19|TRBJ1-1
CASSIRPFFGAQMNTEAFF
TGTGCCAGCAGCATTAGGCCCTTTTTCGGAGCACAGATGAACACTGAAGCTTTCTTT
>NA|TRBV7-8|NA|15|TRBJ2-3
CASSPGTRSTDTQYF
TGTGCCAGCAGCCCTGGGACTCGGAGCACAGATACGCAGTATTTT
>TRBD1|TRBV27|few|15|TRBJ2-7
CASSLFFITGDEQYF
TGTGCCAGCAGTTTGTTCTTCATTACAGGGGACGAGCAGTACTTC
>NA|TRBV11-2|NA|11|TRBJ2-5
CASSLSGHRYF
TGTGCCAGCAGCTTATCGGGACACCGGTACTTC
>TRBD2|TRBV5-6|NA|14|TRBJ2-1
CASSPTSSNNEQFF
TGTGCCAGCAGCCCGACTAGCTCTAACAATGAGCAGTTCTTC
>TRBD1|TRBV27|NA|14|TRBJ1-5
CASSLGQGKQPQHF
TGTGCCAGCAGTCTGGGACAGGGGAAACAGCCCCAGCATTTT
>TRBD1|TRBV30|NA|14|TRBJ1-5
CAWSGQGVVQPQHF
TGTGCCTGGAGTGGGCAGGGGGTAGTTCAGCCCCAGCATTTT
>NA|TRBV18|NA|15|TRBJ1-4
CASSSPTLGNEKLFF
TGTGCCAGCTCATCCCCCACGCTAGGGAATGAAAAACTGTTTTTT
>NA|TRBV10-3|NA|14|TRBJ1-2
CAISDHSGLYGYTF
TGTGCCATCAGTGATCATTCGGGCCTCTATGGCTACACCTTC
>NA|TRBV6-4|NA|14|TRBJ1-1
CASSDGNRNTEAFF
TGTGCCAGCAGTGATGGCAATCGGAACACTGAAGCTTTCTTT
>NA|TRBV7-9|NA|10|TRBJ2-6
CASSLDVLTF
TGTGCCAGCAGCTTGGACGTCCTGACTTTC
>NA|TRBV18|NA|15|TRBJ2-2
CASSPMVSSYGELFF
TGTGCCAGCTCACCAATGGTGAGTTCCTACGGGGAGCTGTTTTTT
>NA|TRBV7-2|NA|12|TRBJ2-3
CASSIQRDTQYF
TGTGCCAGCAGCATTCAAAGAGATACGCAGTATTTT
>TRBD1|TRBV6-1|NA|17|TRBJ2-7
CASSEDQPDRGAYEQYF
TGTGCCAGCAGTGAAGACCAACCAGACAGGGGCGCCTACGAGCAGTACTTC
>NA|TRBV27|NA|14|TRBJ2-7
CASSPGAKLGEQYF
TGTGCCAGCAGCCCCGGGGCTAAACTGGGCGAGCAGTACTTC
>NA|TRBV19|once|19|TRBJ2-1
CASSIGLVWGISSYNEQFF
TGTGCCAGTAGTATCGGTCTAGTGTGGGGGATTAGCTCCTACAATGAGCAGTTCTTC
>NA|TRBV13|once|14|TRBJ2-3
CASSFGVITDTQYF
TGTGCCAGCAGCTTCGGGGTCATCACAGATACGCAGTATTTT
>TRBD1|TRBV4-3|NA|17|TRBJ1-3
CASSQDYRGSSGNTIYF
TGCGCCAGCAGCCAAGATTACAGGGGCAGCTCTGGAAACACCATATATTTT
>NA|TRBV10-3|once|14|TRBJ2-5
CAISEGRGQETQYF
TGTGCCATCAGTGAGGGCAGGGGACAAGAGACCCAGTACTTC
>NA|TRBV7-2|medium-sized|14|TRBJ2-1
CASSVSSSYNEQFF
TGTGCCAGCAGCGTGTCTAGCTCCTACAATGAGCAGTTCTTC
>NA|TRBV30|NA|14|TRBJ1-2
CAWSPGHPGDGYTF
TGTGCCTGGAGTCCGGGTCACCCGGGTGATGGCTACACCTTC
>NA|TRBV11-1|NA|13|TRBJ2-7
CASSLAPRDEQYF
TGTGCCAGCAGCTTAGCCCCTCGGGACGAGCAGTACTTC
>NA|TRBV4-1|NA|14|TRBJ2-5
CASSQDTQGQTQYF
TGCGCCAGCAGCCAAGATACCCAGGGACAGACCCAGTACTTC
>TRBD1|TRBV7-2|NA|15|TRBJ2-7
CASSPGVGQAHEQYF
TGTGCCAGCAGCCCGGGGGTGGGACAGGCCCACGAGCAGTACTTC
>NA|TRBV12-5|NA|17|TRBJ1-4
CATKGPSPQRTNEKLFF
TGTGCTACTAAGGGGCCCTCACCCCAGAGGACTAATGAAAAACTGTTTTTT
>NA|TRBV19|NA|15|TRBJ2-3
CASSIGGVGTDTQYF
TGTGCCAGTAGTATAGGGGGTGTGGGCACAGATACGCAGTATTTT
>TRBD1|TRBV10-3|NA|12|TRBJ2-5
CATTGTEETQYF
TGTGCCACCACCGGGACAGAAGAGACCCAGTACTTC
>NA|TRBV11-2|NA|11|TRBJ1-1
CASSLDRAHFF
TGTGCCAGCAGCTTAGACAGGGCCCACTTCTTT
>NA|TRBV27|NA|17|TRBJ1-2
CASSLSQSMGGNYGYTF
TGTGCCAGCAGCTTATCCCAATCAATGGGGGGTAACTATGGCTACACCTTC
>TRBD1|TRBV29-1|few|15|TRBJ2-7
CSVVGDRDRFYEQYF
TGCAGCGTTGTTGGGGACAGGGACCGATTTTACGAGCAGTACTTC
>NA|TRBV11-2|medium-sized|15|TRBJ2-5
CASSFWAGTQETQYF
TGTGCCAGCAGCTTCTGGGCGGGGACGCAAGAGACCCAGTACTTC
>TRBD2|TRBV5-1|few|15|TRBJ2-7
CASSPWTSGSYEQYF
TGCGCCAGCAGCCCCTGGACTAGCGGCTCCTACGAGCAGTACTTC
>NA|TRBV7-3|NA|13|TRBJ1-2
CASSSPGGSGYTF
TGTGCCAGCAGCTCGCCGGGGGGGTCCGGCTACACCTTC
>TRBD2|TRBV7-9|NA|17|TRBJ2-6
CASVLSGSISGANVLTF
TGTGCCAGCGTCCTTAGCGGGTCCATCTCTGGGGCCAACGTCCTGACTTTC
>NA|TRBV7-9|NA|13|TRBJ1-2
CASRGAEFNGYTF
TGTGCCAGCAGAGGGGCAGAGTTTAATGGCTACACCTTC
>TRBD2|TRBV10-3|NA|21|TRBJ2-3
CAISEPLIAGGPDGSTDTQYF
TGTGCCATCAGTGAGCCCCTGATAGCGGGAGGGCCGGATGGTAGCACAGATACGCAGTATTTT
>TRBD1|TRBV7-2|NA|15|TRBJ1-5
CASSLAPGGGQPQHF
TGTGCCAGCAGCTTAGCGCCAGGGGGCGGTCAGCCCCAGCATTTT
>NA|TRBV5-1|few|14|TRBJ2-1
CASSLADLNNEQFF
TGCGCCAGCAGCTTGGCCGACCTTAACAATGAGCAGTTCTTC
>NA|TRBV27|NA|14|TRBJ2-2
CASSLGPNTGELFF
TGTGCCAGCAGTTTAGGACCGAACACCGGGGAGCTGTTTTTT
>NA|TRBV27|NA|13|TRBJ1-1
CASFEQGNTEAFF
TGTGCCAGTTTCGAACAGGGGAACACTGAAGCTTTCTTT
>NA|TRBV5-1|NA|15|TRBJ1-5
CASSPVPDIDGPQHF
TGCGCCAGCAGCCCCGTCCCCGACATCGACGGGCCCCAGCATTTT
>TRBD2|TRBV28|NA|18|TRBJ2-1
CASSLPAPLAGAYNEQFF
TGTGCCAGCAGTTTACCCGCCCCATTAGCGGGAGCCTACAATGAGCAGTTCTTC
>NA|TRBV9|few|15|TRBJ1-2
CASSVAGVNMGGYTF
TGTGCCAGCAGCGTAGCAGGAGTTAACATGGGGGGCTACACCTTC
>NA|TRBV13|NA|13|TRBJ2-5
CASMTVGQETQYF
TGTGCCAGCATGACAGTTGGCCAAGAGACCCAGTACTTC
>TRBD1|TRBV5-4|NA|16|TRBJ2-5
CASSLGWDRGLETQYF
TGTGCCAGCAGCCTGGGGTGGGACAGGGGTTTGGAGACCCAGTACTTC
>NA|TRBV5-1|NA|13|TRBJ1-1
CASRNQGSAEAFF
TGCGCCAGCAGAAATCAGGGGAGCGCTGAAGCTTTCTTT
>NA|TRBV5-1|NA|17|TRBJ2-6
CASSPRIELSGANVLTF
TGCGCCAGCAGCCCCCGTATAGAGCTCTCTGGGGCCAACGTCCTGACTTTC
>NA|TRBV7-8|few|15|TRBJ1-5
CASSLDRSHNQPQHF
TGTGCCAGCAGCTTAGACAGGAGCCACAATCAGCCCCAGCATTTT
>NA|TRBV7-9|few|11|TRBJ2-7
CASSRTTEQYF
TGTGCCAGCAGCCGCACTACCGAGCAGTACTTC
>NA|TRBV19|NA|14|TRBJ1-1
CASSITGWGTEAFF
TGTGCCAGTAGTATCACGGGTTGGGGCACTGAAGCTTTCTTT
>NA|TRBV10-3|NA|13|TRBJ1-1
CAISEAKGTEAFF
TGTGCCATCAGTGAGGCAAAAGGGACTGAAGCTTTCTTT
>NA|TRBV30|once|14|TRBJ2-7
CAWSVGSGSVEQYF
TGTGCCTGGAGTGTCGGGAGTGGCTCAGTCGAGCAGTACTTC